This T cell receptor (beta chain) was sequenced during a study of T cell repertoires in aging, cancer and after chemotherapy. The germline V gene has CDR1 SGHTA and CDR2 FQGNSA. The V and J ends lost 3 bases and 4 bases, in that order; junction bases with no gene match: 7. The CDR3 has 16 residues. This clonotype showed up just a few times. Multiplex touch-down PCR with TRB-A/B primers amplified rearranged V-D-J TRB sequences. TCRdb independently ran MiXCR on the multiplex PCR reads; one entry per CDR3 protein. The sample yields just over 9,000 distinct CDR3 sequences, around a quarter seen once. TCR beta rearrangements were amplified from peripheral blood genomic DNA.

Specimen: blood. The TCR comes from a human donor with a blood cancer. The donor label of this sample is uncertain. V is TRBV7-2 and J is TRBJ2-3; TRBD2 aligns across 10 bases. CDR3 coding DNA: TGTGCCAGCAGCTTGGGAGCGGGAGGGCCCTCAGATACGCAGTATTTT. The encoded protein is CASSLGAGGPSDTQYF.